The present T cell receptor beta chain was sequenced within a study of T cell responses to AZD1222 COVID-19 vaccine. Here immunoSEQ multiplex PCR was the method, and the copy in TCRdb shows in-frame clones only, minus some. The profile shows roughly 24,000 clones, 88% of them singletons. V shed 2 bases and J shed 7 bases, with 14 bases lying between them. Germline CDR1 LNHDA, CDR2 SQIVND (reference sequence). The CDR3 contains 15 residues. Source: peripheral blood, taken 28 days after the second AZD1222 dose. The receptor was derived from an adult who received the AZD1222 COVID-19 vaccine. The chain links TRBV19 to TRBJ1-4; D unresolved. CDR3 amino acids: CASSIYGLNGEKLFF. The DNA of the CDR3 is TGTGCCAGTAGTATATATGGGCTAAACGGTGAAAAACTGTTTTTT.